Listed below are T cell receptor beta chains from one sample, sequenced in a study of CXCR3-negative and CXCR3-positive naive CD8 T cells. TCRdb re-called the 5' RACE reads and gives one entry per CDR3 protein, without DNA. In total, the table holds 120,000 to 150,000 distinct CDR3 sequences. Sequencing was performed on naive CXCR3+ CD8+ T cells from blood. The receptors derive from a human donor in good health. Some clones in this sample may be carry-over from other donors' samples. The CDR3 runs from the conserved cysteine through the conserved F or W.

J gene: TRBJ2-7
V gene: TRBV7-2
CDR3 protein: CASSLQVGTEPYEQYF

J gene: TRBJ1-1
V gene: TRBV11-3
CDR3 protein: CASSLWSLNTEAFF

J gene: TRBJ2-1
V gene: TRBV28
CDR3 protein: CASLTRSSYNEQFF

J gene: TRBJ2-1
V gene: TRBV12-3/TRBV12-4
CDR3 protein: CASSLSPTNDEQFF

J gene: TRBJ1-1
V gene: TRBV4-2
CDR3 protein: CASSQDGDRGTEAFF

J gene: TRBJ2-5
V gene: TRBV5-1
CDR3 protein: CASSKPRTGEETQYF

J gene: TRBJ2-2
V gene: TRBV7-3
CDR3 protein: CASSPTSENTGELFF

J gene: TRBJ2-3
V gene: TRBV6-2/TRBV6-3
CDR3 protein: CASSYGGRGTQYF

J gene: TRBJ2-7
V gene: TRBV5-6
CDR3 protein: CASSFRSEQYF

J gene: TRBJ1-5
V gene: TRBV28
CDR3 protein: CASSITGLGNQPQHF

J gene: TRBJ2-7
V gene: TRBV12-3/TRBV12-4
CDR3 protein: CASSWAGGPNEQYF

J gene: TRBJ1-1
V gene: TRBV29-1
CDR3 protein: CSASRGSNTEAFF

J gene: TRBJ2-3
V gene: TRBV29-1
CDR3 protein: CSAPDTNTDTQYF

J gene: TRBJ2-2
V gene: TRBV11-3
CDR3 protein: CASSSYTGTSGSNTGELFF

J gene: TRBJ2-7
V gene: TRBV5-1
CDR3 protein: CASSLVLAGYEQYF

J gene: TRBJ2-3
V gene: TRBV11-2
CDR3 protein: CASSLLDLTSGPTDTQYF

J gene: TRBJ1-1
V gene: TRBV4-1
CDR3 protein: CASSQDMGGEVGTEAFF

J gene: TRBJ2-1
V gene: TRBV24-1
CDR3 protein: CATSDFGTSGKDEQFF

J gene: TRBJ2-7
V gene: TRBV28
CDR3 protein: CASSPHVAGGHEQYF

J gene: TRBJ2-2
V gene: TRBV7-9
CDR3 protein: CASLGVGPGELFF

J gene: TRBJ2-5
V gene: TRBV5-5
CDR3 protein: CASSYLQGGWETQYF

J gene: TRBJ1-1
V gene: TRBV4-1
CDR3 protein: CASSQEAGMGANTEAFF

J gene: TRBJ1-1
V gene: TRBV12-3/TRBV12-4
CDR3 protein: CASSLSYRVNTEAFF

J gene: TRBJ1-1
V gene: TRBV29-1
CDR3 protein: CSWGENTEAFF

J gene: TRBJ2-2
V gene: TRBV25-1
CDR3 protein: CASSEGDVGELFF

J gene: TRBJ2-7
V gene: TRBV4-1
CDR3 protein: CASSHAQEFGSYEQYF

J gene: TRBJ1-4
V gene: TRBV20-1
CDR3 protein: CSARDILQGVEKLFF

J gene: TRBJ2-3
V gene: TRBV12-3/TRBV12-4
CDR3 protein: CASSGTGNTDTQYF

J gene: TRBJ1-2
V gene: TRBV2
CDR3 protein: CASGDSYGYTF

J gene: TRBJ2-1
V gene: TRBV29-1
CDR3 protein: CSVKRDGVEQFF

J gene: TRBJ2-7
V gene: TRBV29-1
CDR3 protein: CSVEGHSGAYEQYF

J gene: TRBJ2-5
V gene: TRBV7-9
CDR3 protein: CASSSSVLDTWEWRTQYF

J gene: TRBJ2-1
V gene: TRBV29-1
CDR3 protein: CSVRPAGGSDNEQFF

J gene: TRBJ1-1
V gene: TRBV4-1
CDR3 protein: CASSQDRGVAEAFF

J gene: TRBJ2-7
V gene: TRBV2
CDR3 protein: CACTGDLSYEQYF

J gene: TRBJ2-1
V gene: TRBV29-1
CDR3 protein: CSVHSASSYNEQFF

J gene: TRBJ1-2
V gene: TRBV28
CDR3 protein: CASRRGSNYGYTF

J gene: TRBJ2-7
V gene: TRBV28
CDR3 protein: CASSYVGALTYEQYF

J gene: TRBJ2-5
V gene: TRBV9
CDR3 protein: CASSEGTAYQETQYF

J gene: TRBJ1-1
V gene: TRBV6-2/TRBV6-3
CDR3 protein: CASSPGTVEAFF

J gene: TRBJ2-1
V gene: TRBV29-1
CDR3 protein: CSTEGLAKNEQFF

J gene: TRBJ2-5
V gene: TRBV28
CDR3 protein: CASSLRSGRKTQYF

J gene: TRBJ2-7
V gene: TRBV3-1
CDR3 protein: CASSQEGTRYEQYF

J gene: TRBJ2-2
V gene: TRBV5-1
CDR3 protein: CASTESSVGELFF

J gene: TRBJ1-2
V gene: TRBV2
CDR3 protein: CASSEERQGIYGYTF

J gene: TRBJ1-1
V gene: TRBV13
CDR3 protein: CASSLGTGGGSEAFF